The 8 T cell receptor beta chains below all came from one sample that was sequenced in a study of OX40 agonist ivuxolimab in advanced cancers. The repertoire was sequenced with immunoSEQ multiplex PCR; TCRdb's copy has only in-frame clones and lacks some. The sample records around 90,000 clones, just under 90% being singletons. The specimen was CD4+ or CD8+ T cells sorted from blood, collected in a trial of the OX40 agonist ivuxolimab. These receptor sequences come from an adult with an advanced solid tumor such as melanoma, head and neck, liver or kidney cancer.

This clone appeared once. This chain joins TRBV27 and TRBJ1-5; D is uncertain. The CDR3 extends over 13 amino acids. Trimming left V 5 bases short and J 4 bases short, with 9 bases between. Germline V gene data show CDR1 as MNHEY and CDR2 as SMNVEV (reference sequence). The DNA of the CDR3 is TGTGCCAGCAGTACTACGGGTAATCAGCCCCAGCATTTT. It is translated as CASSTTGNQPQHF.

The chain combines TRBV7-2 with TRBJ2-5, with D hard to call. CDR3 size: 18 residues. With 5 bases removed from V and 5 bases from J, the gap between germline ends came to 27 bases. CDR1 SGHTA and CDR2 FQGNSA come from the germline V gene. The CDR3 DNA follows: TGTGCCAGCAGCCCGAGAAGGAGACGGTCCTTGTCCAAGGAGACCCAGTACTTC. Its translation: CASSPRRRRSLSKETQYF.

Worth noting for this clone: A read error may produce the germline difference seen at one junction end. The V gene is TRBV7-7, the J gene TRBJ2-3; the D is unclear. This CDR3 has 14 residues. Germline lookup yields CDR1 SSHAT and CDR2 FNYEAQ (reference sequence). As DNA, the CDR3 is TGTGCTAGCAGCCCCCTCACTAGCACAGATACGCAGTATTTT. Translating it yields CASSPLTSTDTQYF.

The rearrangement links TRBV27 to TRBJ2-5; D gene unclear. The J call could be wrong; TRBJ2-7 is a better fit for the DNA end. The CDR3 spans 12 residues. The germline V gene has CDR1 MNHEY and CDR2 SMNVEV (reference sequence). The CDR3 nucleotides read TGTGCCAGCAGTTTATCACGGAACGAGCAGTACTTC. This gives the protein CASSLSRNEQYF.

The chain combines TRBV6-6 with TRBJ2-7; TRBD1 or TRBD2 may be the D gene (6 bases each). V was trimmed by 0 bases and J by 10 bases, leaving 16 bases between them. CDR3 length: 14 residues. CDR1 is MNHNY, CDR2 SVGAGI, per germline (reference sequence). The CDR3 sequence: CASSYSYREVVQYF. The CDR3 DNA sequence: TGTGCCAGCAGTTACTCGTACAGGGAGGTGGTCCAGTACTTC.

The V and J genes are TRBV5-1 and TRBJ2-5; TRBD2 aligns across 8 bases. Unmatched junction bases numbered 5, after V lost 4 bases and J lost 3 bases. Germline V CDR1 and CDR2: SGHRS, YFSETQ. This CDR3 spans 14 amino acids. CDR3 DNA: TGCGCCAGCAGCCCCGGGGGGGGTAAAGAGACCCAGTACTTC. It is translated as CASSPGGGKETQYF.

This chain joins TRBV11-2 and TRBJ2-7; 11 bases map to TRBD1. J lost 4 bases, V lost 4 bases, and 3 bases had no gene match. Germline V gene sequence: CDR1 SGHAT, CDR2 FQNNGV. The CDR3 runs to 14 residues. The CDR3 loop reads CASSSGQGGYEQYF. CDR3 DNA: TGTGCCAGCAGCTCGGGACAGGGGGGATACGAGCAGTACTTC.

The chain combines TRBV7-9 with TRBJ2-7; 9 bases map to TRBD1. V dropped 5 bases and J dropped 3; count of bases not matched to a gene: 5. Germline V lookup: CDR1 SEHNR, CDR2 FQNEAQ (reference sequence). The CDR3 is made up of 14 amino acids. In nucleotides, the CDR3 is TGTGCCAGCAGCCCGGGACAGGGCCACTACGAGCAGTACTTC. Protein: CASSPGQGHYEQYF. The complete variable domain, with remaining parts taken from reference TRBV7-9 and TRBJ2-7, reads DTGVSQNPRHKITKRGQNVTFRCDPISEHNRLYWYRQTLGQGPEFLTYFQNEAQLEKSRLLSDRFSAERPKGSFSTLEIQRTEQGDSAMYLCASSPGQGHYEQYFGPGTRLTVT.